This TCR beta chain was obtained from a study of blood T cell repertoires in COVID-19. Study context: Spain, Italy and the United States supplied samples that represented acute and convalescent COVID-19. PBMCs, B-cell-depleted T cells, or T cells were the source of the cDNA or gDNA that made up the material.

The V gene end was trimmed by 1 base and the J gene end by 1 base; junction bases not matched to a gene: 6. CDR3 size: 18 residues. CDR1 and CDR2 from the germline V gene are LGHNA and YNFKEQ. Authors' methods: Estimated nucleated cell counts came from reference gene primer amplification. The repertoire was sequenced with immunoSEQ multiplex PCR; TCRdb's copy has only in-frame clones and lacks some. Clone size and the V and J calls come from that table; the DNA yielded D and trimming. The sample contains 150,000 to 200,000 clones, around nine tenths of which appear only once. This clone was counted a single time.

The genes are TRBV4-2 and TRBJ1-4; 10 positions match TRBD1. The origin of this receptor is a woman between 18 and 29 years old who had recovered from COVID-19. Material: peripheral blood. The CDR3 loop is CASSQVMGQGRTNEKLFF. The CDR3 region has the DNA TGTGCCAGCAGCCAAGTTATGGGACAGGGGAGAACTAATGAAAAACTGTTTTTT.